Shown below are 21 T cell receptor beta chains from a single sample sequenced in a study of T-cell reconstitution after alpha-beta-depleted transplantation in children. The library targeted TCRbeta and was prepared with unique molecular identifiers. One entry per CDR3 protein results from TCRdb running MiXCR on the PCR reads. The data contain some 26,000 distinct CDR3 sequences, over 15% of them singletons. The input for sequencing was PBMCs, mostly from graft donor cells, taken 60 days after TCRalphabeta/CD19-depleted stem cell transplant. These receptor sequences come from a male patient aged 2-9 years who had a stem cell transplant for acute lymphoblastic leukemia, so the T cells may come from the graft donor.

The chain recombines TRBV5-4 with TRBJ2-7, with unresolved D. Trimming removed 4 bases at V and 3 bases at J, with 11 bases between. CDR3 size: 13 residues. Germline V gene lookup returns CDR1 SGHNT and CDR2 YYREEE (reference sequence). The CDR3 loop reads CASSGVPDYEQYF. DNA of the CDR3: TGTGCCAGCAGCGGTGTACCGGACTACGAGCAGTACTTC.

This clonotype was picked up a small number of times. The chain links TRBV7-9 to TRBJ1-1; unclear D gene. The CDR3 extends over 9 amino acids. Germline CDR1 and CDR2: SEHNR and FQNEAQ (reference sequence). The ends were cut back, 8 bases at V and 6 bases at J, with 4 bases in the middle. CDR3 sequence: CASGAEAFF. For the CDR3, the DNA is TGTGCCAGCGGTGCTGAAGCTTTCTTT.

This clonotype was seen a handful of times. The DNA for the CDR3 is TGTGCCAGCAGTTCCATGACGGCCAAGACACCCCTCCACTTT. This sequence encodes CASSSMTAKTPLHF. The chain combines TRBV6-2 or TRBV6-3 with TRBJ1-6; no firm D call. The germline V gene has CDR1 MNHEY and CDR2 SVGEGT. This CDR3 has 14 residues. V shed 4 bases and J shed 11 bases, with 15 bases lying between them.

The V call is TRBV12-3 or TRBV12-4, the J call TRBJ1-2, with TRBD1 as a possible D gene (5 bases). The CDR3 length is 13 residues. V was trimmed by 4 bases and J by 3 bases, leaving 9 bases between them. The CDR3 bases are TGTGCCAGCAGTTCGGGACTGGACTATGGCTACACCTTC. It is translated as CASSSGLDYGYTF.

This clonotype was recorded many times. V gene TRBV20-1 combines with J gene TRBJ1-4, with D perhaps matching TRBD1 (6 bases). Germline values: CDR1 DFQATT, CDR2 SNEGSKA (reference sequence). Trimming stripped 3 bases from V and 1 base from J, with 9 bases between. This CDR3 region has 14 residues. Here the CDR3 reads CSARTTGTNEKLFF. For the CDR3, the DNA is TGCAGTGCTAGGACGACAGGAACTAATGAAAAACTGTTTTTT.

The rearrangement joins TRBV5-1 to TRBJ2-7; the D is unclear. Trimming took off 0 bases at V and 0 bases at J, with 4 bases between the two ends. Germline CDR1 reads SGHRS; CDR2 reads YFSETQ. CDR3 length equals 13 residues. The CDR3 coding sequence is TGCGCCAGCAGCTTGGTAGGCTCCTACGAGCAGTACTTC. It codes for CASSLVGSYEQYF.

This clonotype has only a few counts. The chain employs TRBV11-2 and TRBJ2-5; 12 positions match TRBD2. With 1 base clipped from V and 4 bases from J, the junction kept 10 bases outside the gene matches. Germline CDR1 reads SGHAT; CDR2 reads FQNNGV. The CDR3 loop spans 18 amino acids. CDR3 protein: CASSLGTSGGPGGETQYF. DNA of the CDR3: TGTGCCAGCAGCTTAGGAACTAGCGGGGGGCCCGGCGGAGAGACCCAGTACTTC.

V is TRBV7-9 and J is TRBJ1-1; 8 nucleotides line up with TRBD1. Per the germline V gene, CDR1 is SEHNR and CDR2 is FQNEAQ (reference sequence). This CDR3 region has 14 residues. J was trimmed by 10 bases and V by 4 bases; bases with no gene match: 11. CDR3 in amino acids: CASSYRTGKGRAFF. In DNA form, the CDR3 reads TGTGCCAGCAGCTACAGGACAGGGAAGGGAAGAGCTTTCTTT.

The chain joins TRBV6-1 to TRBJ1-1; D might be TRBD1 (6 bases). The CDR3 runs 15 residues. Per the germline V gene, CDR1 is MNHNS and CDR2 is SASEGT. Between the trimmed V and J ends, which lost 10 bases and 4 bases, there was a span of 22 bases. The CDR3, as DNA: TGTGCCACTCTCAAACCACGGGGGGCCGTCACTGAAGCTTTCTTT. Protein: CATLKPRGAVTEAFF.

V usage is TRBV7-3 and J usage is TRBJ1-1, with D maybe TRBD1 (5 bases). Germline V gene lookup returns CDR1 SGHTA and CDR2 FQGTGA. The V end was cut by 5 bases, the J end by 1 base, with 8 bases between. The CDR3 is 13 amino acids. CDR3: CASSPGGNTEAFF. DNA of the CDR3: TGTGCCAGCAGCCCGGGGGGGAACACTGAAGCTTTCTTT.

This clonotype was found a few times. The chain uses TRBV28 and TRBJ1-5; possibly TRBD1 for D (6 bases). The CDR3 is 16 amino acids. CDR1 and CDR2 from the germline V gene are MDHEN and SYDVKM. V gave up 4 bases and J gave up 4 bases, with 17 bases separating them. CDR3 sequence reads: CASSSPGTRENQPQHF. The DNA for the CDR3 is TGTGCCAGCAGTTCGCCCGGGACAAGGGAGAATCAGCCCCAGCATTTT.

This clonotype has just a few counts. This chain uses TRBV4-2 with TRBJ2-2; the match to TRBD2 covers 9 bases. The germline V gene has CDR1 LGHNA and CDR2 YNFKEQ. CDR3 length: 15 residues. Losses at the gene ends were 4 bases for V and 4 bases for J; bases not matched to a gene: 4. The CDR3 region is CASSRAGGLTGELFF. CDR3 DNA: TGTGCCAGCAGCCGCGCGGGAGGGCTCACCGGGGAGCTGTTTTTT.

This clonotype was detected only a few times. The gene calls are TRBV15 and TRBJ2-3, with D tentatively TRBD2 (6 bases). The CDR3 sequence is 16 residues long. Germline CDR1 LNHNV, CDR2 YYDKDF (reference sequence). The V end was cut by 0 bases, the J end by 2 bases, with 12 bases between. DNA for the CDR3: TGTGCCACCAGCAGAGATAGCGGCCAGGTCACAGATACGCAGTATTTT. Encoded protein: CATSRDSGQVTDTQYF.

The chain uses TRBV29-1 and TRBJ2-5; 7 bases are shared with TRBD1. This CDR3 has 14 amino acids. Trimming removed 6 bases from V and 4 bases from J; junction bases left unmatched: 11. In germline, CDR1 is SQVTM, CDR2 ANQGSEA. This chain's CDR3 is CSVEFGAGGETQYF. CDR3 DNA sequence: TGCAGCGTCGAGTTTGGGGCAGGGGGAGAGACCCAGTACTTC. Variable domain in full (rest from reference TRBV29-1 and TRBJ2-5): SAVISQKPSRDICQRGTSLTIQCQVDSQVTMMFWYRQQPGQSLTLIATANQGSEATYESGFVIDKFPISRPNLTFSTLTVSNMSPEDSSIYLCSVEFGAGGETQYFGPGTRLLVL.

This clonotype was found a few times. The chain combines TRBV20-1 with TRBJ1-2; 8 bases are a match to TRBD1. The junction had 8 bases not matched to a gene; V was cut back by 1 base and J by 7 bases. Looked up from germline, CDR1 is DFQATT and CDR2 is SNEGSKA (reference sequence). The CDR3 consists of 14 residues. The CDR3 is CSARGPGQVGGYTF. As DNA, the CDR3 is TGCAGTGCTAGAGGTCCGGGACAGGTTGGTGGCTACACCTTC.

The sample holds many counts of this clonotype. V gene TRBV10-3 combines with J gene TRBJ2-3; 9 bases match TRBD1. The germline V gene encodes CDR1 ENHRY and CDR2 SYGVKD. This CDR3 comprises 12 residues. The V gene end was trimmed by 9 bases and the J gene end by 5 bases; junction bases not matched to a gene: 3. CDR3 residues: CAIQGAGDTQYF. CDR3 DNA: TGTGCCATACAGGGGGCAGGAGATACGCAGTATTTT.

The J gene is TRBJ2-1, the V gene TRBV7-2, with 11 bases matching TRBD1. Germline-derived CDR1 and CDR2 are SGHTA and FQGNSA. The CDR3 has 15 amino acids. Trimming removed 5 bases from V and 3 bases from J; junction bases left unmatched: 3. The CDR3 reads CASSPGTGGYNEQFF. CDR3 bases: TGTGCCAGCAGCCCCGGGACAGGGGGCTACAATGAGCAGTTCTTC. Supplemented by reference TRBV7-2 and TRBJ2-1, the full variable domain reads GAGVSQSPSNKVTEKGKDVELRCDPISGHTALYWYRQSLGQGLEFLIYFQGNSAPDKSGLPSDRFSAERTGGSVSTLTIQRTQQEDSAVYLCASSPGTGGYNEQFFGPGTRLTVL.

This chain connects TRBV7-2 to TRBJ1-3; no clear D gene. This CDR3 is built from 11 residues. Germline V gene lookup returns CDR1 SGHTA and CDR2 FQGNSA. V was pared by 7 bases and J by 1 base, with 2 bases between. The CDR3 sequence: CASKSGNTIYF. As DNA, the CDR3 is TGTGCCAGCAAATCTGGAAACACCATATATTTT.

This clonotype is judged medium-sized. CDR3 coding DNA: TGTGCCAGCAGCTTACCCCTTGGGATGAACACTGAAGCTTTCTTT. Its translation is CASSLPLGMNTEAFF. The gene calls are TRBV7-9 and TRBJ1-1; no reliable D call. Trimming took 2 bases from V and 0 from J, leaving 10 bases between them. There are 15 residues in the CDR3. Germline CDR1 reads SEHNR; CDR2 reads FQNEAQ (reference sequence).

This clonotype was picked up many times. V gene TRBV5-1 combines with J gene TRBJ2-5; D gene unclear. The CDR3 contains 15 residues. Trimming shortened V by 3 bases and J by 5 bases, and 17 bases separated the two germline ends. Germline assignment: CDR1 SGHRS and CDR2 YFSETQ. The CDR3 DNA is TGCGCCAGCAGCTCTGGGCTAGTTTTGATTGAGACCCAGTACTTC. Its protein product is CASSSGLVLIETQYF.

This clonotype has a count of ten or more. V gene TRBV12-3 or TRBV12-4 combines with J gene TRBJ2-1, with D possibly matching TRBD1 (5 bases). The V gene lost 1 base and the J gene lost 10 bases, with 11 bases spanning the gap. CDR3 length: 13 amino acids. The CDR3 DNA reads TGTGCCAGCAGTTTAGGCCTCCGGACAGAGCAGTTCTTC. Its protein is CASSLGLRTEQFF.